The rows below give T cell receptor beta chains drawn from one sample of a study of blood T cell repertoires in COVID-19. This table comes from immunoSEQ multiplex PCR, and its TCRdb copy is limited to in-frame clones, with some not included. The table includes over 150,000 clones, 85% detected once. Source material: peripheral blood. All receptors come from a woman over 75 with COVID-19, enrolled during active disease. CDR3s include the opening cysteine and the closing phenylalanine or tryptophan. The D gene is left open where the match is weak. Expanded clones are given a class, and other clones once, few, many or no size at all.

>TRBJ2-7|.|TRBD2|TRBV2
TGTGCCAGCAGTGACGGGAGGTTCTCCTACGAGCAGTACTTC
CASSDGRFSYEQYF
>TRBJ1-5|.|.|TRBV12-3/TRBV12-4
TGTGCCAGCAGTTTGGTGCAGGATCAGCCCCAGCATTTT
CASSLVQDQPQHF
>TRBJ1-3|.|TRBD1|TRBV19
TGTGCCAGTAGTCTTCATTTCCCGGGACAGGGCTCTGGAAACACCATATATTTT
CASSLHFPGQGSGNTIYF
>TRBJ1-1|.|.|TRBV9
TGTGCCAGCAGCGTAACAGGTCGAGGCACTGAAGCTTTCTTT
CASSVTGRGTEAFF
>TRBJ1-3|.|.|TRBV7-9
TGTGCCAGCAGCCACCGACAGGTAGAAGACACCATATATTTT
CASSHRQVEDTIYF
>TRBJ1-1|.|.|TRBV15
TGTGCCACCAGCAAGGAGCCCATGAACACTGAAGCTTTCTTT
CATSKEPMNTEAFF
>TRBJ1-6|.|.|TRBV3-1/TRBV3-2
TGTGCCAGCAGCCAGACGACAGATAATTCACCCCTCCACTTT
CASSQTTDNSPLHF
>TRBJ2-1|.|.|TRBV2
TGTGCCAGCAGTGAGACCTCGGGAGCCTACAATGAGCAGTTCTTC
CASSETSGAYNEQFF
>TRBJ2-7|once|.|TRBV5-4
TGTGCCAGCAGCTCGCCAAGCGGGCTTACTTACGAGCAGTACTTC
CASSSPSGLTYEQYF
>TRBJ1-6|.|.|TRBV3-1/TRBV3-2
TGTGCCAGCAGGCAAAGCGGTAATAATTCACCCCTCCACTTT
CASRQSGNNSPLHF
>TRBJ2-1|.|TRBD2|TRBV28
TGTGCCAGCAGTTTACGTACTAGCGGGAGGTTGTACAATGAGCAGTTCTTC
CASSLRTSGRLYNEQFF
>TRBJ2-2|.|TRBD2|TRBV27
TGTGCCAGCAGTTTACGAGGGAGGGCGAACACCGGGGAGCTGTTTTTT
CASSLRGRANTGELFF
>TRBJ2-1|.|.|TRBV5-1
TGCGCCAGCAGCCAACCCGAGGAAGAGCAGTTCTTC
CASSQPEEEQFF
>TRBJ1-2|.|TRBD1|TRBV5-1
TGCGCCAGCAGCTTCGGGACAGTCGGAAGCTATGGCTACACCTTC
CASSFGTVGSYGYTF
>TRBJ1-1|.|.|TRBV7-9
TGTGCCAGCAGCTTGGTGGAGGGGAACACTGAAGCTTTCTTT
CASSLVEGNTEAFF
>TRBJ2-5|.|TRBD2|TRBV10-2
TGCGCCAGCAGTTCTTCTCCGGGACTAGCGGGGGGGACCCAGTACTTC
CASSSSPGLAGGTQYF
>TRBJ1-5|few|.|TRBV6-4
TGTGCCACGGGGACTCTAGCTTGTTATCAGCCCCAGCATTTT
CATGTLACYQPQHF
>TRBJ2-3|.|.|TRBV5-1
TGCGCCAGCAGCCAGGGTTACACAGATACGCAGTATTTT
CASSQGYTDTQYF
>TRBJ1-5|.|.|TRBV5-1
TGCGCCAGCAGCCTGGGCGGGGGCCCCGGACAGCCCCAGCATTTT
CASSLGGGPGQPQHF
>TRBJ2-5|.|TRBD1|TRBV15
TGTGCCACCAGCAGAGGATTGGGTACGGGACAGGAGACCCAGTACTTC
CATSRGLGTGQETQYF
>TRBJ1-1|.|.|TRBV10-3
TGTGCCATCAGTGGGGAGGGGGTGAGCACTGAAGCTTTCTTT
CAISGEGVSTEAFF
>TRBJ1-6|.|.|TRBV6-5
TGTGCCAGCACCGGACAGAGGAATTCACCCCTCCACTTT
CASTGQRNSPLHF
>TRBJ1-5|.|.|TRBV2
TGTGCCAGCAGTCTTCCCGGGACATACAATCAGCCCCAGCATTTT
CASSLPGTYNQPQHF
>TRBJ1-1|.|TRBD1|TRBV6-5
TGTGCCAGCAGCCGAACGGGTACAGGGGCCGCCGCTTTCTTT
CASSRTGTGAAAFF
>TRBJ2-1|few|TRBD2|TRBV7-9
TGTGCCAGCAGCTGGTCTAGCGGGATTTACAATGAGCAGTTCTTC
CASSWSSGIYNEQFF
>TRBJ2-1|.|TRBD1|TRBV18
TGTGCCAGCTCACCAGGTGCAAGGACAGGGGGCAATGAGCAGTTCTTC
CASSPGARTGGNEQFF
>TRBJ1-1|once|TRBD1|TRBV7-3
TGTGCCAGCAGCTTGCAGGGGGCCAGAACTGAAGCTTTCTTT
CASSLQGARTEAFF
>TRBJ2-5|once|TRBD2|TRBV5-1
TGCGCCAGCAGCTTACTAGCGGGGGTTGAGACCCAGTACTTC
CASSLLAGVETQYF
>TRBJ1-2|.|TRBD1|TRBV19
TGTGCCAGTAGTACAACCTCCGGGACAGGAGACCGATTCGACTATGGCTACACCTTC
CASSTTSGTGDRFDYGYTF
>TRBJ2-7|few|.|TRBV2
TGTGCCAGCAGGGCCAACTCCTACGAGCAGTACTTC
CASRANSYEQYF
>TRBJ1-3|.|.|TRBV9
TGTGCCAGCAGCTCGGGAGGAGGAAACACCATATATTTT
CASSSGGGNTIYF
>TRBJ1-1|once|.|TRBV20-1
TGCAGTGCTAGTGTTTCCTTCTCTGCTTTCTTT
CSASVSFSAFF
>TRBJ1-2|.|TRBD1|TRBV27
TGTGCCAGCTTTAAGACAGGGGGCAATGGCTACACCTTC
CASFKTGGNGYTF
>TRBJ2-1|.|TRBD2|TRBV19
TGTGCCAGCACTCCCTTAGCGGGAGGCAATGAGCAGTTCTTC
CASTPLAGGNEQFF
>TRBJ2-4|.|.|TRBV6-1
TGTGCCAGCAGTGAGCGTCGGGGAAACATTCAGTACTTC
CASSERRGNIQYF
>TRBJ2-1|.|TRBD2|TRBV5-6
TGTGCCAGCAGCTTTGTCGGCCTCCTAGCGGGCACATACAATGAGCAGTTCTTC
CASSFVGLLAGTYNEQFF
>TRBJ2-7|.|.|TRBV6-5
TGTGCCAGCGGGCCCTACGAGCAGTACTTC
CASGPYEQYF
>TRBJ2-3|.|TRBD2|TRBV3-1/TRBV3-2
TGTGCCAGCAGCCCACGGGGGGTTCTCGGGGATACGCAGTATTTT
CASSPRGVLGDTQYF
>TRBJ2-2|.|TRBD1|TRBV9
TGTGCCAGCAGCGTAGGACAGGGGGTAACCGGGGAGCTGTTTTTT
CASSVGQGVTGELFF
>TRBJ2-7|.|.|TRBV7-9
TGTGCCAGCAGCTCGTTCTCAGACTACGAGCAGTACTTC
CASSSFSDYEQYF
>TRBJ1-2|.|TRBD1|TRBV4-2
TGTGCCAGCACCTCTTTGACAGGGGGCGCCTCCCTCTATGGCTACACCTTC
CASTSLTGGASLYGYTF
>TRBJ1-2|.|.|TRBV20-1
TGCAGTGCTAGTCGAGTCAGGGGCGATAAGTACGGCTACACCTTC
CSASRVRGDKYGYTF
>TRBJ1-1|.|.|TRBV5-1
TGCGCCAGCAGCTTACAAGGGGGAGACTTGAACACTGAAGCTTTCTTT
CASSLQGGDLNTEAFF
>TRBJ1-5|.|.|TRBV7-2
TGTGCCAGCAGCTTAGTTCCGGGAACGGCTCAGCCCCAGCATTTT
CASSLVPGTAQPQHF